The source of this TCR beta chain is a study of response to subunit inactivated influenza vaccine. Regarding the study as a whole: The authors put forward the suggestion that each seasonal influenza vaccination may bring in only a limited number of new T cells.

TCRdb passed the RT-PCR reads through MiXCR, listing each CDR3 protein once. The table lists about 190,000 distinct CDR3 sequences, approximately 15% of them singletons, with approximately 30% in the top ten. For this clonotype: Its antigen is not identified.

Germline V gene sequence: CDR1 DFQATT, CDR2 SNEGSKA (reference sequence). The V and J ends lost 1 base and 2 bases respectively, with 15 bases between them. The CDR3 runs 16 residues. J is TRBJ2-1 and V is TRBV20-1, with D perhaps assigned TRBD1 or TRBD2 (5 bases each). Sample: CD8+ T cells sorted from PBMCs, taken 4 to 6 days after vaccination. This receptor was taken from a man aged 50-60 years who received an inactivated influenza vaccine. The DNA of the CDR3 is TGCAGTGCTAGAGCTCTCCCCGGGACGGCCTACAATGAGCAGTTCTTC. Amino acid sequence: CSARALPGTAYNEQFF.